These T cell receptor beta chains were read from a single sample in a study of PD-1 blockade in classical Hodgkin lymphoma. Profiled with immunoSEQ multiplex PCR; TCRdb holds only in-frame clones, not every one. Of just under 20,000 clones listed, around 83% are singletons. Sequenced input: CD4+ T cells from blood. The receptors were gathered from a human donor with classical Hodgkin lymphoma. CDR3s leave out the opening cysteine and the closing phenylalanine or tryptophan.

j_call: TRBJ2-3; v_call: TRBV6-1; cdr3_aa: ASSVVFTDTQY
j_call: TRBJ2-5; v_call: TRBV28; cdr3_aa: ASSPGLAGGRKTQY
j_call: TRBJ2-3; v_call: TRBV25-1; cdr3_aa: ASSGSSVVDTQY
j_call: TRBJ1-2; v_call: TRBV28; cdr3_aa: ASSAGGGWYGYT
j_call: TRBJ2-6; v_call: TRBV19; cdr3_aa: ASSDRGGSGANVLT
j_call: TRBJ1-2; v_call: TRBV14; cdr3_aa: ASSQEAVAGGYT
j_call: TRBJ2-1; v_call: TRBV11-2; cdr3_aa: ASSLDSDLGEF
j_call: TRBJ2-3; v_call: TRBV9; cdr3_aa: ASSSGTRADTQY
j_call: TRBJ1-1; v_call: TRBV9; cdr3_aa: ASSPGPMNTEAF
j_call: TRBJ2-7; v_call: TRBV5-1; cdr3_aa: ASSRTGIIYEQY
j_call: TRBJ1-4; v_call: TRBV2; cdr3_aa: ASSEWVGGNEKLF
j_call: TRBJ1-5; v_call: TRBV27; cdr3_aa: ASVDRVVEPQH
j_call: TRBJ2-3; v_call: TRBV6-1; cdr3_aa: ASSEVGGADAANTDTQY
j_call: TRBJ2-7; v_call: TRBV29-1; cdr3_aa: SVELAGGAYEQY
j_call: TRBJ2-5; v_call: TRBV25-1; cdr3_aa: ASSEFGSLRQETQY
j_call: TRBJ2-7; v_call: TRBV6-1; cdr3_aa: ASTGGGPYEQY
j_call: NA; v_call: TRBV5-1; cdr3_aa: ASSPLGGRGLYEQY
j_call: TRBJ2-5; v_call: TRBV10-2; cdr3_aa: ASSQILDRRVTQY
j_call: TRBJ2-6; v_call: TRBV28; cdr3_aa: ASSLPASGANVLT
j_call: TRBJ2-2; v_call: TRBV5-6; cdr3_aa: ASSPPTRVMAGELF
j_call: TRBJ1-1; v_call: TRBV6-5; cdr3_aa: ASTAGQEAF
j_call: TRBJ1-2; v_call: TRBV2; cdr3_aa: ASSEVRTSPNYGYT
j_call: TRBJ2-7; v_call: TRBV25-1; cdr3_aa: ASRLGGQGAHEQY
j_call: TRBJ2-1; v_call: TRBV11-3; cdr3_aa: ASSLDGRPPTYNEQF
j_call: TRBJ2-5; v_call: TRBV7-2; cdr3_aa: ASSLEFNQQTQY
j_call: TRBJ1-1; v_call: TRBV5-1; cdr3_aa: ASSLEAGNTEAF
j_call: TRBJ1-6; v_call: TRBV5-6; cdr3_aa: ASSLAPGSGSPLH
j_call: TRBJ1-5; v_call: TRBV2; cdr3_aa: ASSERDTYQPQH
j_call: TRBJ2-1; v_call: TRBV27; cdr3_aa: ASSFLLTSGTGYNEQF
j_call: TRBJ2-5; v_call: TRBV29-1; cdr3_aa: SVGINRGRETQY
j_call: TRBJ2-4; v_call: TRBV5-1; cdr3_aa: ASSPRQGLNIQY
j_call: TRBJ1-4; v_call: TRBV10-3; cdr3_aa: AISDNVGQTNEKLF
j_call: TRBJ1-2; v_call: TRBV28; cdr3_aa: ASSRQGADGYT
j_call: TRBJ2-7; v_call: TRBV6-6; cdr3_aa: ASSYGGQNYEQY
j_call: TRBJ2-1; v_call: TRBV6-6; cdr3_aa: ASRSNDRGAIDEQF
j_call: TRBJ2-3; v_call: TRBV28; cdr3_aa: ASSIPARGQDTQY
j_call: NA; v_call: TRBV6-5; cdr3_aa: ASSSQGKASYEQY
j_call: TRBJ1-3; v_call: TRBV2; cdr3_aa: ASSGPSGNTIY
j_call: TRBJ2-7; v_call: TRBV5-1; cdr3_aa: ASSPWERQGAYEQY
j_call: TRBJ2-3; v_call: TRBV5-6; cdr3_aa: ASSPSTDTQY
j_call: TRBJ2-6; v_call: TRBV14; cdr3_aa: ASSQEPRTSGANVLT
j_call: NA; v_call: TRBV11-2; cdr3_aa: ASSYDPLAHEQY
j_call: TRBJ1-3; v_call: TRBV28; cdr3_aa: ASSFPVHSGNTIY
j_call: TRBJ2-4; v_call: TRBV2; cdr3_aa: AGWDSNIQY
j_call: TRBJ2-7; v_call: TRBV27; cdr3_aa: ASSGGGSSYEQY
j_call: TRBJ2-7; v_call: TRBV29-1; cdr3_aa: SVGGGTASYEQY
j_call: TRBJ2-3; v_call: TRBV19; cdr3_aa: ASSNDLITDTQY